This T cell receptor beta chain is drawn from a study of Graves' ophthalmopathy and Graves' hyperthyroidism (dated by TCRdb to between 2018 and 2020). For context, the study as a whole: A patient counted as having stable hyperthyroidism if there was no progression to ophthalmopathy within 18 months of follow-up. In total, approximately 130 blood samples were TCR-sequenced: around 42 ophthalmopathy, some 75 hyperthyroidism and about 17 hyperthyroidism-to-ophthalmopathy patients. To explore V-J signatures that distinguish ophthalmopathy from hyperthyroidism, a discovery set of about a hundred patients was enrolled, made up of 43 with ophthalmopathy and around 57 with stable hyperthyroidism. An independent validation cohort comprised roughly 20 hyperthyroidism patients and some 16 patients who later progressed from hyperthyroidism to ophthalmopathy. To tell Graves' ophthalmopathy apart from Graves' hyperthyroidism, and to predict which patients would progress to ophthalmopathy, the study relied on TCR beta repertoire signatures. Once sampling was done, hyperthyroidism patients were given methimazole at a starting dose of 30 mg daily, while ophthalmopathy patients were given high-dose intravenous methylprednisolone. In about 6 hyperthyroidism patients, the T-cell repertoire of thyroid tissue was compared with the T-cell repertoire of blood.

This clonotype has more than one count but fewer than ten. What antigen it recognizes has not been identified. Base qualities are not provided; no much larger clone lies one nucleotide away. TCR beta CDR3 regions were amplified from RNA transcripts for repertoire sequencing. A first-round RT-PCR used HTBI primers with the Qiagen OneStep RT-PCR kit, followed by a second-round multiplex PCR, size selection and purification. The libraries underwent paired-end sequencing with 100 bp reads on an Illumina HiSeq2000. The authors' pipeline ran thus. SOAPnuke was used to process the reads, removing any read that contained adapters or uncalled bases, had a mean Phred below 15, or lacked an exact match to the constant primer or identifier. High-quality paired reads were merged with COPE v1.2.5. Clonotypes were defined as unique nucleotide sequences and were aligned to IMGT TRB V, D and J references using MiTCR v1.1. Only V-J combinations with frequency above 0.0001 were analysed, covering 99% to 99.2% of repertoires. For each V-J combination, a TCR clonal expansion and chaos score was defined as the ratio of F50 clonal expansion to chaos observed in the TCRdist matrix. Welch's t-statistics and random forest were used to narrow the features down to 10 to 15 V-J combinations, which were then fed into a naive Bayes classifier. The similarity between thyroid and blood repertoires was quantified using the Morisita-Horn index. TCRdb cleaned the public reads at Q25 with fastp, built clones with MiXCR and kept in-frame beta chains. Each entry merges the rows of one CDR3 protein and shows their most common DNA and genes. In this record, the V and J calls reflect TCRdb's handling and not the investigators' own analysis. The sample has over a million distinct CDR3 sequences on record, about 40% of them singletons. The top ten clones comprise over 8.5% of the sample.

Findings and caveats that apply to the study as a whole: The 13-signature model separated ophthalmopathy from stable hyperthyroidism with roughly 89% sensitivity and just under 84% specificity in cross-validation, and 80%/75% in the test set. Sample size was not statistically predetermined, and group allocation was not concealed from the investigators. In validation, the model predicted ophthalmopathy progression with 70.59% sensitivity and around 72% specificity; roughly 12 predicted patients were CT-confirmed with GO in a median of about 6.2 months. Most expanded thyroid clonotypes with frequency above 0.001 were also detected in blood, suggesting blood repertoires may reflect the thyroid immune response.

Patients with hyperthyroidism were aged 18 to 65 years, had been newly diagnosed, and had a disease duration of less than 2 months. Patients with other autoimmune diseases, uncontrolled infections, pregnancy or lactation were excluded from the study. Clinical symptoms, serum thyroxine, TRAb, thyroid ultrasound and orbital computed tomography formed the basis of the diagnosis. Total RNA was extracted with Trizol reagent and quality-checked on an Agilent 2100 Bioanalyzer. This clonotype originated in an adult man with Graves' hyperthyroidism. Source material: peripheral blood or thyroid tissue (not recorded which).

The DNA sequence is TGTGCCAGCACCCCACCGCAAGCCGGGACAGGGGCTACTCAACGCTCTGGGGCCAACGTCCTGACTTTC. This codes for CASTPPQAGTGATQRSGANVLTF. The sequence is built from TRBV7-8 and TRBJ2-6; 10 central bases correspond to TRBD1. Trimmed from V: 7 bases; trimmed from J: 0 bases; junction bases lacking a gene match: 24. According to the germline V gene, CDR1 reads SGHVS and CDR2 reads FQNEAQ. There are 23 amino acids in the CDR3, from cysteine to phenylalanine inclusive. CDR3 DNA only is kept here, 69 bases in frame from base 1.